What follows are 16 T cell receptor beta chains derived from one specimen sequenced in a study of CD4+ T cells in melanoma. The repertoire was sequenced with immunoSEQ multiplex PCR; TCRdb's copy has only in-frame clones and lacks some. Among some 150,000 clones listed, 80% to 95% were seen once. The source is a human donor with melanoma.

The V gene is TRBV5-1, the J gene TRBJ1-1, with D hard to call. This CDR3 is 18 amino acids long. Trimming left V 4 bases short and J 4 bases short, with 26 bases between. In germline, CDR1 is SGHRS, CDR2 YFSETQ. CDR3: CASSPPGPMAGSGTEAFF. CDR3 sequence (DNA): TGCGCCAGCAGCCCGCCGGGTCCCATGGCGGGATCTGGCACTGAAGCTTTCTTT. Combining the CDR3 with reference TRBV5-1 and TRBJ1-1 gives the whole variable domain KAGVTQTPRYLIKTRGQQVTLSCSPISGHRSVSWYQQTPGQGLQFLFEYFSETQRNKGNFPGRFSGRQFSNSRSEMNVSTLELGDSALYLCASSPPGPMAGSGTEAFFGQGTRLTVV.

The chain employs TRBV13 and TRBJ2-7; possibly TRBD2 for D (6 bases). This CDR3 region has 18 residues. Germline V gene sequence: CDR1 PRHDT, CDR2 FYEKMQ (reference sequence). Trimming removed 2 bases from V and 2 bases from J, with 22 bases in between. CDR3 amino acids: CASSLTPGAAGPTYEQYF. The CDR3 nucleotides are TGTGCCAGCAGCTTAACCCCCGGGGCGGCGGGGCCCACCTACGAGCAGTACTTC.

This rearrangement joins TRBV19 to TRBJ1-5; a possible D gene is TRBD1 (5 bases). The CDR3 is made up of 16 amino acids. Per germline, CDR1 LNHDA and CDR2 SQIVND (reference sequence). The V gene lost 5 bases and the J gene lost 0 bases, with 14 bases spanning the gap. The CDR3 sequence: CASSRGGTLSNQPQHF. CDR3 DNA: TGTGCCAGTAGTCGGGGCGGAACCCTTAGCAATCAGCCCCAGCATTTT.

This clone was picked up a small number of times. J is TRBJ2-4 and V is TRBV13; 8 bases map to TRBD1. V shed 2 bases and J 7 bases; nucleotides not matched to a gene: 4. Germline V gene sequence: CDR1 PRHDT, CDR2 FYEKMQ (reference sequence). CDR3 size: 14 residues. The CDR3 DNA sequence: TGTGCCAGCAGCTTACGACAGGGGAAGAACATTCAGTACTTC. It encodes CASSLRQGKNIQYF.

This chain joins TRBV5-1 and TRBJ2-1; TRBD1 is a possible D gene (6 bases). The CDR3 consists of 14 residues. Trimming took off 4 bases at V and 2 bases at J, with 10 bases between the two ends. Per germline, CDR1 SGHRS and CDR2 YFSETQ. In nucleotides, the CDR3 is TGCGCCAGCAGCACCGGACAGACCTACAATGAGCAGTTCTTC. Encoded protein: CASSTGQTYNEQFF.

This clone has only one observation. J is TRBJ2-5 and V is TRBV18, with a weak D call TRBD1 (6 bases). V lost 4 bases to trimming and J lost 5 bases, with 14 bases between them. The CDR3 spans 14 residues. Germline lookup yields CDR1 KGHSH and CDR2 LQKENI. CDR3 region: CASSLSQGSETQYF. In DNA form, the CDR3 reads TGTGCCAGCTCACTATCTCAGGGGAGTGAGACCCAGTACTTC. The full variable domain, completed using reference TRBV18 and TRBJ2-5, is NAGVMQNPRHLVRRRGQEARLRCSPMKGHSHVYWYRQLPEEGLKFMVYLQKENIIDESGMPKERFSAEFPKEGPSILRIQQVVRGDSAAYFCASSLSQGSETQYFGPGTRLLVL.

This chain uses TRBV30 with TRBJ2-7; 9 nucleotides align to TRBD2. The CDR3 totals 15 residues. Germline V gene lookup returns CDR1 GTSNPN and CDR2 SVGIG (reference sequence). V lost 5 bases, J lost 4 bases, and 12 bases stayed unmatched. The CDR3 coding sequence is TGTGCCTGGGGCTGGGGGCTAGCGGGGCGGTACGAGCAGTACTTC. Its translation is CAWGWGLAGRYEQYF.

V usage is TRBV7-2 and J usage is TRBJ2-3, with 11 nucleotides matching TRBD2. The germline V gene encodes CDR1 SGHTA and CDR2 FQGNSA. The CDR3 is 16 residues long. V shed 6 bases and J 2 bases; nucleotides not matched to a gene: 7. The CDR3 spells CASRGGTSGLTDTQYF. CDR3 sequence (DNA): TGTGCCAGCAGAGGCGGGACTAGCGGACTCACAGATACGCAGTATTTT.

CDR3 nucleotides: TGTGCCAGCAGCTTAGGGACAGCCGGGGAGCTGTTTTTT. Residues: CASSLGTAGELFF. The chain has TRBV13 and TRBJ2-2; tentative D call: TRBD1 (5 bases). The CDR3 extends over 13 amino acids. V gave up 0 bases and J gave up 6 bases, with 5 bases separating them. Germline CDR1 and CDR2: PRHDT and FYEKMQ (reference sequence).

This clone appeared once. The genes are TRBV2 and TRBJ1-1; 12 bases fit TRBD1. The CDR3 has 19 residues. The V gene's germline CDR1 is SNHLY and CDR2 FYNNEI. The junction had 16 bases not matched to a gene; V was cut back by 8 bases and J by 0 bases. CDR3 DNA sequence: TGTGCCAGCGGCGGGGGGACAGGGGGCTCATTGAGGTTGAACACTGAAGCTTTCTTT. As protein: CASGGGTGGSLRLNTEAFF.

V and J are TRBV30 and TRBJ1-2, with D maybe TRBD1 (6 bases). V dropped 4 bases and J dropped 9 bases, with 21 bases sitting between them. From germline, CDR1 is GTSNPN and CDR2 SVGIG (reference sequence). This CDR3 is built from 14 residues. CDR3 sequence reads: CAWTGARGGYSYTF. The CDR3, as DNA: TGTGCCTGGACGGGGGCGCGCGGGGGGTATAGCTACACCTTC. Looking up the rest from reference TRBV30 and TRBJ1-2 gives the full variable domain: SQTIHQWPATLVQPVGSPLSLECTVEGTSNPNLYWYRQAAGRGLQLLFYSVGIGQISSEVPQNLSASRPQDRQFILSSKKLLLSDSGFYLCAWTGARGGYSYTFGSGTRLTVV.

The chain combines TRBV6-6 with TRBJ1-2; D gene ambiguous. The V end was cut by 5 bases, the J end by 6 bases, with 13 bases between. Germline CDR1 reads MNHNY; CDR2 reads SVGAGI (reference sequence). There are 13 residues in the CDR3. The CDR3 here is CASSPMDVHGYTF. The DNA for the CDR3 is TGTGCCAGCAGTCCTATGGATGTGCATGGCTACACCTTC.

The rearrangement links TRBV9 to TRBJ1-1; D might be TRBD1 (5 bases). Trimming cost V 0 bases and J 7 bases, with 13 bases left between them. This CDR3 contains 14 residues. CDR1 and CDR2 (germline): SGDLS, YYNGEE. The CDR3 sequence is CASSVDPRESEAFF. The CDR3 coding sequence is TGTGCCAGCAGCGTAGACCCCAGGGAAAGTGAAGCTTTCTTT.

V usage is TRBV21-1 and J usage is TRBJ2-7; the listed D gene, TRBD1, was not tested against the DNA. TRBV21-1 is noted as a pseudogene. The CDR3 consists of 16 residues. The CDR3 nucleotides are TGTGCCAGCAGCAAGCCGGGACAGGGGTTCTCCTACGAGCAGTACTTC. As protein: CASSKPGQGFSYEQYF.

The genes are TRBV6-5 and TRBJ1-2; TRBD1 is a possible D gene (6 bases). V lost 2 bases and J 8 bases, leaving 15 bases between the germline ends. Germline V gene data show CDR1 as MNHEY and CDR2 as SVGAGI. The CDR3 contains 14 residues. Here the CDR3 reads CASSYQPGVEGYTF. CDR3 sequence (DNA): TGTGCCAGCAGTTACCAGCCAGGGGTAGAGGGCTACACCTTC.

The table lists this clone with a count of one. The rearrangement links TRBV29-1 to TRBJ2-3, with 10 bases that match TRBD2. This CDR3 region has 16 residues. V dropped 6 bases and J dropped 0; count of bases not matched to a gene: 9. Germline CDR1 is SQVTM and CDR2 is ANQGSEA. The CDR3 DNA reads TGCAGCGTGCGGACTACTAGCGGGAAGAGCACAGATACGCAGTATTTT. It encodes CSVRTTSGKSTDTQYF.